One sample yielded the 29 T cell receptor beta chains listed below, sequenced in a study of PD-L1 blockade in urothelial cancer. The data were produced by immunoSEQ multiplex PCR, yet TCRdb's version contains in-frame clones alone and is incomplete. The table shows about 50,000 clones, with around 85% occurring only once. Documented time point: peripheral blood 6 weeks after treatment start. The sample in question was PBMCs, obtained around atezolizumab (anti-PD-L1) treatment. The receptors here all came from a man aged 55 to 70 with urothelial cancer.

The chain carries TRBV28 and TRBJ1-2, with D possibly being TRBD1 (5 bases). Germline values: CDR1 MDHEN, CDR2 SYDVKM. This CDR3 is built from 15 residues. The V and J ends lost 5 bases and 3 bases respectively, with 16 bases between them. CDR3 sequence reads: CASSANLQEHYGYTF. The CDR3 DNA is TGTGCCAGCAGTGCCAACTTACAGGAACACTATGGCTACACCTTC.

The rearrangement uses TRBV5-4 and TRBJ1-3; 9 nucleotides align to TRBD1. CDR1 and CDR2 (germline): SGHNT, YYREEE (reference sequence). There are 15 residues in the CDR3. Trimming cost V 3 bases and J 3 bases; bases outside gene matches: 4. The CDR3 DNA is TGTGCCAGCAGCTCCGGGACAGGGAGTGGAAACACCATATATTTT. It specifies CASSSGTGSGNTIYF.

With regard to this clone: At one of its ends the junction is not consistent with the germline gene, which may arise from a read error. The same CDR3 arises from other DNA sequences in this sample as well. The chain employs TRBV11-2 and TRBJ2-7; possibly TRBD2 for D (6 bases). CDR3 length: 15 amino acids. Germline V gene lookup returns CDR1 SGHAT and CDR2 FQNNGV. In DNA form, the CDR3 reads TGTGCCAGCAGCTTAGAGGCGTGGGCGGGGTACGAGCAGTATTTC. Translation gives CASSLEAWAGYEQYF. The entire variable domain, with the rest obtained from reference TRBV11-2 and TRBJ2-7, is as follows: EAGVAQSPRYKIIEKRQSVAFWCNPISGHATLYWYQQILGQGPKLLIQFQNNGVVDDSQLPKDRFSAERLKGVDSTLKIQPAKLEDSAVYLCASSLEAWAGYEQYFGPGTRLTVT.

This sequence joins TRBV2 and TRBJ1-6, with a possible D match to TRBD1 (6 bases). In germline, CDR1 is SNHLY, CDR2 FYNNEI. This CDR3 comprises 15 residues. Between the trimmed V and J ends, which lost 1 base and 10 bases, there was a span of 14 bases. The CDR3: CASSEGGQGNSPLHF. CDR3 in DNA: TGTGCCAGCAGTGAAGGGGGCCAGGGGAACTCACCCCTCCACTTT.

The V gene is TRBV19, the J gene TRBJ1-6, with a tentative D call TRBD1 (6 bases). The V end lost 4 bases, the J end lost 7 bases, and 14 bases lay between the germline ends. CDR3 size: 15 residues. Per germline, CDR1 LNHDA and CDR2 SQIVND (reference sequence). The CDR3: CASSKQTGTNSPLHF. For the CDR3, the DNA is TGTGCCAGTAGTAAACAGACAGGCACCAATTCACCCCTCCACTTT. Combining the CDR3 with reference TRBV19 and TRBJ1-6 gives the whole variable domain DGGITQSPKYLFRKEGQNVTLSCEQNLNHDAMYWYRQDPGQGLRLIYYSQIVNDFQKGDIAEGYSVSREKKESFPLTVTSAQKNPTAFYLCASSKQTGTNSPLHFGNGTRLTVT.

The CDR3 DNA reads as TGTGCCAGCTGCCGAGCGGGAGCGGCAGATACGCAGTATTTT. Translated: CASCRAGAADTQYF. The chain combines TRBV2 with TRBJ2-3; 8 nucleotides match TRBD2. CDR3 length: 14 residues. V lost 8 bases, J lost 4 bases, and 8 bases stayed unmatched. Germline assignment: CDR1 SNHLY and CDR2 FYNNEI.

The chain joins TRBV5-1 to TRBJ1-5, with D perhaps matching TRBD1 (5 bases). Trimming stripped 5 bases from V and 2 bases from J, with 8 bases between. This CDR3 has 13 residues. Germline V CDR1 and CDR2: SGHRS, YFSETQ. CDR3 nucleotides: TGCGCCAGCAGTTGGGGCGGCAATCAGCCCCAGCATTTT. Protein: CASSWGGNQPQHF.

The CDR3 coding sequence is TGTGCCAGCAGCCCCAACCCAACAGGGTTTGAGGAGACCCAGTACTTC. It encodes CASSPNPTGFEETQYF. The rearrangement joins TRBV5-4 to TRBJ2-5, with a possible D match to TRBD1 (6 bases). V shed 4 bases and J shed 5 bases, with 21 bases lying between them. The V gene's germline CDR1 is SGHNT and CDR2 YYREEE (reference sequence). CDR3 length: 16 amino acids.

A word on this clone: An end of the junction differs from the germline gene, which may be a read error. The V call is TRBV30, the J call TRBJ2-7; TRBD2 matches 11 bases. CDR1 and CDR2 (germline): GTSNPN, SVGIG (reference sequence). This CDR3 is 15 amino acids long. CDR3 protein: CAWRVSGGGSYEQYF. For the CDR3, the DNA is TGTGCCTGGCGTGTTAGCGGGGGGGGTTCCTACGAGCAGTACTTC.

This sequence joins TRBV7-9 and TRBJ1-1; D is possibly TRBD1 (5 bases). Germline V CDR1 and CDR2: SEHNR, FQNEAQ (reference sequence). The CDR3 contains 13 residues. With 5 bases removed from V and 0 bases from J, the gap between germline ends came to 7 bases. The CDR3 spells CASSPGMNTEAFF. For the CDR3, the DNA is TGTGCCAGCAGCCCAGGGATGAACACTGAAGCTTTCTTT.

The CDR3 spells CASSESMGRGGELFF. Written as DNA, the CDR3 is TGCGCCAGCAGTGAGTCTATGGGGAGAGGCGGGGAGCTGTTTTTT. This chain joins TRBV10-2 and TRBJ2-2; the D gene is possibly TRBD2 (5 bases). This CDR3 comprises 15 residues. Germline V lookup: CDR1 WSHSY, CDR2 SAAADI. V gave up 0 bases and J gave up 7 bases, with 12 bases separating them.

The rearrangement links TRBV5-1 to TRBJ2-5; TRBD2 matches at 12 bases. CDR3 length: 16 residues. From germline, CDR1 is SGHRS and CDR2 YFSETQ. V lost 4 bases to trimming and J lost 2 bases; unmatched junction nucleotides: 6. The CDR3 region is CASSRLAGGLQETQYF. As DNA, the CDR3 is TGCGCCAGCAGCAGGCTAGCGGGGGGGTTACAAGAGACCCAGTACTTC.

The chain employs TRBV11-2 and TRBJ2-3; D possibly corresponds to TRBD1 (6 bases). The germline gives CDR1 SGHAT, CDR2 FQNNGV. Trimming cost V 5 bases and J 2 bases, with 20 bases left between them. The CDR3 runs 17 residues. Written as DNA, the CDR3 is TGTGCCAGCAGCCCCGCGAGGGGGACGACTTACACAGATACGCAGTATTTT. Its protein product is CASSPARGTTYTDTQYF.

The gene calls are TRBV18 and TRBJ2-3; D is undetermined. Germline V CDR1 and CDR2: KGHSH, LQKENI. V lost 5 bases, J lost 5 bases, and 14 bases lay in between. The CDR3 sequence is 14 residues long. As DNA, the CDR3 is TGTGCCAGCTCATGGGCTCCCAGAGTAGATACGCAGTATTTT. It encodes CASSWAPRVDTQYF.

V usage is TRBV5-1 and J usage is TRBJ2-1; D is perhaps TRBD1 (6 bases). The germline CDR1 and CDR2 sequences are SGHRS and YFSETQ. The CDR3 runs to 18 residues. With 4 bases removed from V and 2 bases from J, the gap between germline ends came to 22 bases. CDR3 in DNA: TGCGCCAGCAGCCCGGACATTGACGGGTGGGGGCCCTACAATGAGCAGTTCTTC. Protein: CASSPDIDGWGPYNEQFF. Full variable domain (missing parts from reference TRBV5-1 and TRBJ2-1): KAGVTQTPRYLIKTRGQQVTLSCSPISGHRSVSWYQQTPGQGLQFLFEYFSETQRNKGNFPGRFSGRQFSNSRSEMNVSTLELGDSALYLCASSPDIDGWGPYNEQFFGPGTRLTVL.

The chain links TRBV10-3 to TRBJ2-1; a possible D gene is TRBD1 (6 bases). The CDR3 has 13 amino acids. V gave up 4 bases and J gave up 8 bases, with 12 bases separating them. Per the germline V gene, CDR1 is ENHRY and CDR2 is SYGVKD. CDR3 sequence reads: CAISGQGKDEQFF. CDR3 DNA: TGTGCCATCAGTGGTCAGGGGAAGGATGAGCAGTTCTTC.

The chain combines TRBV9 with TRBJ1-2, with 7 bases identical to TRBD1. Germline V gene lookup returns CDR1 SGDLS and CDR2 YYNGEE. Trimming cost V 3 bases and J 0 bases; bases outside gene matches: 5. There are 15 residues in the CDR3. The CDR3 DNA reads TGTGCCAGCAGCGCTCAGGGGGGTTCTAACTATGGCTACACCTTC. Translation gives CASSAQGGSNYGYTF.

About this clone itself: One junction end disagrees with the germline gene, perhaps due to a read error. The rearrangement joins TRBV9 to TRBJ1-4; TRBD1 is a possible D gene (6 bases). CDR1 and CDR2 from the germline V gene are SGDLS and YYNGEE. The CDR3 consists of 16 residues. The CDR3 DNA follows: TGTGCCAGCAACGTAGCTCCACAGGGCGGTAATGAAAAACTGTTTTTT. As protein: CASNVAPQGGNEKLFF.

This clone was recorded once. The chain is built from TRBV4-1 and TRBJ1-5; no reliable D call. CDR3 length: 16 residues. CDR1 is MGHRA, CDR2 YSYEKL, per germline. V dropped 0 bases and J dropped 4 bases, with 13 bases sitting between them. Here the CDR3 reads CASSQEPGRKNQPQHF. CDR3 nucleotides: TGCGCCAGCAGCCAAGAGCCGGGGAGAAAGAATCAGCCCCAGCATTTT.

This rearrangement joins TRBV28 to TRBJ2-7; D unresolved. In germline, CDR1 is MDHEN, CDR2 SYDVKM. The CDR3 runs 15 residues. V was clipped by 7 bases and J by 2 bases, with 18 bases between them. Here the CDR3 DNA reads TGTGCCAGCATCCCGGCAGGTCGCACACCCTACGAGCAGTACTTC. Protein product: CASIPAGRTPYEQYF. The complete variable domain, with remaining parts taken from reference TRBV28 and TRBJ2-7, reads DVKVTQSSRYLVKRTGEKVFLECVQDMDHENMFWYRQDPGLGLRLIYFSYDVKMKEKGDIPEGYSVSREKKERFSLILESASTNQTSMYLCASIPAGRTPYEQYFGPGTRLTVT.

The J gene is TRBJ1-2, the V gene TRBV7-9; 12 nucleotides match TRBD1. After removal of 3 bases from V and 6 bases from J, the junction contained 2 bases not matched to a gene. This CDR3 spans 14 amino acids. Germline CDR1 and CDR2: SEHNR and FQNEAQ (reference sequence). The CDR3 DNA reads TGTGCCAGCAGCTTGGGACAGGGGGCGCATGGCTACACCTTC. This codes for CASSLGQGAHGYTF. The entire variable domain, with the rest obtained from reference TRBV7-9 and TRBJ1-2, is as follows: DTGVSQNPRHKITKRGQNVTFRCDPISEHNRLYWYRQTLGQGPEFLTYFQNEAQLEKSRLLSDRFSAERPKGSFSTLEIQRTEQGDSAMYLCASSLGQGAHGYTFGSGTRLTVV.

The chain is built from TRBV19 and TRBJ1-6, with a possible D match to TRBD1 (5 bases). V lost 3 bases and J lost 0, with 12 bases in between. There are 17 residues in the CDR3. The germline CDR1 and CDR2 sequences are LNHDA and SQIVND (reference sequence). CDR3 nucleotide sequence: TGTGCCAGTAGTATGGCGCAGGGCGGCTCCTATAATTCACCCCTCCACTTT. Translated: CASSMAQGGSYNSPLHF. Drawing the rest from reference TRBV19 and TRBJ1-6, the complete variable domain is DGGITQSPKYLFRKEGQNVTLSCEQNLNHDAMYWYRQDPGQGLRLIYYSQIVNDFQKGDIAEGYSVSREKKESFPLTVTSAQKNPTAFYLCASSMAQGGSYNSPLHFGNGTRLTVT.

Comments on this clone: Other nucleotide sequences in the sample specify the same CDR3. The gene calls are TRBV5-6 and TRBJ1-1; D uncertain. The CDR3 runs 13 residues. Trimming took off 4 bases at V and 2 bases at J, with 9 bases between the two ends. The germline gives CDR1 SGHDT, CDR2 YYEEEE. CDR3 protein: CASSLQRNTEAFF. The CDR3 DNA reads TGTGCCAGCAGCCTACAGAGAAACACTGAAGCTTTCTTT.

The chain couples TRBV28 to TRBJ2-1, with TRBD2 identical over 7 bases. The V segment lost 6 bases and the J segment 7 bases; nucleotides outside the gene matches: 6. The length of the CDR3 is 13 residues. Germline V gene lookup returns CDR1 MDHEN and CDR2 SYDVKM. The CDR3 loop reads CASRWGGRNEQFF. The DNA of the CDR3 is TGTGCCAGCAGATGGGGGGGGAGGAATGAGCAGTTCTTC.

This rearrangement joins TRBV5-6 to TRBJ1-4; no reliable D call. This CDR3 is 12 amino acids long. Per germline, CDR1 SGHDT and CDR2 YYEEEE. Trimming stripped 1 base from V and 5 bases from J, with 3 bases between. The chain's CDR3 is CASSLTNEKLFF. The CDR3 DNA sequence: TGTGCCAGCAGCTTGACAAATGAAAAACTGTTTTTT.

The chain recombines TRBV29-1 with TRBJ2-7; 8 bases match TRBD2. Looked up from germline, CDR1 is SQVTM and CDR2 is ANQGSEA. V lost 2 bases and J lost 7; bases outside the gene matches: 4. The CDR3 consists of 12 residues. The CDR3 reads CSVEWSGGEQYF. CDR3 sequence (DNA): TGCAGCGTTGAATGGTCGGGGGGGGAGCAGTACTTC.

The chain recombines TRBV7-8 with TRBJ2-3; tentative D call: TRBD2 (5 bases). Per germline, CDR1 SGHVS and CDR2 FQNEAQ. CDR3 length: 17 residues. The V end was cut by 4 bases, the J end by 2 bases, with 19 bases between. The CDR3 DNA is TGTGCCAGCAGCTCCGATTTGGGCGGGCCTTTCACAGATACGCAGTATTTT. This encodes CASSSDLGGPFTDTQYF. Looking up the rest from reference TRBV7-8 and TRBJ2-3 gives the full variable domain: GAGVSQSPRYKVAKRGQDVALRCDPISGHVSLFWYQQALGQGPEFLTYFQNEAQLDKSGLPSDRFFAERPEGSVSTLKIQRTQQEDSAVYLCASSSDLGGPFTDTQYFGPGTRLTVL.

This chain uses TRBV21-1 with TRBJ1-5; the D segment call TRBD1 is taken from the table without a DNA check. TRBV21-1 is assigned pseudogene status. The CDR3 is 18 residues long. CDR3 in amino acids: CASSKALRTQGWGQPQHF. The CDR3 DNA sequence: TGTGCCAGCAGCAAAGCGCTTCGAACTCAGGGTTGGGGTCAGCCCCAGCATTTT.

This CDR3 is CASSTVSGGQETQYF. The CDR3 region has the DNA TGTGCCAGCAGTACGGTATCAGGAGGGCAAGAGACCCAGTACTTC. This chain uses TRBV7-2 with TRBJ2-5, with TRBD2 as a possible D gene (6 bases). This CDR3 has 15 residues. Trimming took 6 bases from V and 2 from J, leaving 16 bases between them. CDR1 is SGHTA, CDR2 FQGNSA, per germline. The full variable domain, in which reference TRBV7-2 and TRBJ2-5 provide the parts outside the CDR3, is GAGVSQSPSNKVTEKGKDVELRCDPISGHTALYWYRQSLGQGLEFLIYFQGNSAPDKSGLPSDRFSAERTGGSVSTLTIQRTQQEDSAVYLCASSTVSGGQETQYFGPGTRLLVL.